This is a list of T cell receptor beta chains from one sample in a study of blood T cell repertoires in COVID-19. The table came from immunoSEQ multiplex PCR; TCRdb's copy has only in-frame clones and leaves some out. Found here are 250,000 to 300,000 clones, 80% to 90% of them singletons; the top ten hold around 4.4%. The sequencing input was peripheral blood. These receptors originate from a man aged 40-49 years with acute or convalescent COVID-19. The CDR3 runs from the conserved cysteine through the conserved F or W. A D gene is named only where the DNA matches it firmly. Some rows have no size entry. The others give once, few or many, or a class for an expanded clone.

D gene	clone size	V gene	J gene	CDR3 DNA	CDR3 protein
-	-	TRBV10-3	TRBJ1-3	TGTGCCATCACCAAGGACAGTAGCTCTGGAAACACCATATATTTT	CAITKDSSSGNTIYF
-	-	TRBV7-3	TRBJ1-6	TGTGCCAGCAGCGTAGACAGCTCCTATAATTCACCCCTCCACTTT	CASSVDSSYNSPLHF
-	-	TRBV3-1/TRBV3-2	TRBJ1-2	TGTGCCAGCAGCTTCGGGGGGCTCAACTATGGCTACACCTTC	CASSFGGLNYGYTF
TRBD2	-	TRBV18	TRBJ2-7	TGTGCCAGCTCACCCCCCGGGAGGGACGTCACCTACGAGCAGTACTTC	CASSPPGRDVTYEQYF
-	few	TRBV24-1	TRBJ2-3	TGTGCCACCAGTGATGGAGTGAAGAGGACGCAGTATTTT	CATSDGVKRTQYF
-	-	TRBV2	TRBJ1-2	TGTGCCAGCAGTGAAGCGCAGGGGAACTATGGCTACACCTTC	CASSEAQGNYGYTF
-	-	TRBV12-3/TRBV12-4	TRBJ1-2	TGTGCCAGCGGGATGTGGGGGGGCTATGGCTACACCTTC	CASGMWGGYGYTF
-	-	TRBV5-8	TRBJ2-1	TGTGCCAGCAGCTTGGGACAGGGAGGTGTCAATGAGCAGTTCTTC	CASSLGQGGVNEQFF
-	-	TRBV9	TRBJ1-6	TGTGCCAGCAGCGTGGACTCACCACCCCTCCACTTT	CASSVDSPPLHF
-	-	TRBV7-9	TRBJ1-6	TGTGCCAGCAGCTTATGGACTCCCGGGGATTCACCCCTCCACTTT	CASSLWTPGDSPLHF
-	-	TRBV6-2/TRBV6-3	TRBJ1-2	TGTGCCAGCAGTTACCCGAGGATCCTTCGGAACTATGGCTACACCTTC	CASSYPRILRNYGYTF
-	-	TRBV3-1/TRBV3-2	TRBJ1-4	TGTGCCAGCAGCCAAGATTTAGCACAGGGCAGCTTAAAACTGTTTTTT	CASSQDLAQGSLKLFF
-	-	TRBV7-2	TRBJ2-4	TGTGCCAGCAGCTTATTTGGCCGGGTGGACATTCAGTACTTC	CASSLFGRVDIQYF
TRBD1	-	TRBV7-8	TRBJ1-1	TGTGCCAGCAGCTTAGTTGGGACAGGGGGTTCCGCTTTCTTT	CASSLVGTGGSAFF
-	-	TRBV7-2	TRBJ1-2	TGTGCCAGCACCCGACTCGGTGGGGGCTACACCTTC	CASTRLGGGYTF
TRBD1	-	TRBV5-1	TRBJ2-7	TGCGCCAGCAGCTCCGCCGGGACAGGGCCCTACGAGCAGTACTTC	CASSSAGTGPYEQYF
-	-	TRBV5-5	TRBJ1-1	TGTGCCAGCAGGTGGAGCGGAGGAGAGGGAGCTTTCTTT	CASRWSGGEGAFF
TRBD1	-	TRBV5-1	TRBJ1-2	TGCGCCAGCAGCCCGGACAGGGTAAACTATGGCTACACCTTC	CASSPDRVNYGYTF
TRBD1	-	TRBV5-5	TRBJ2-7	TGTGCCAGCAGCTTAGGGACAGGGGGGAAAAGTCAGTACTTC	CASSLGTGGKSQYF
TRBD1	-	TRBV6-5	TRBJ2-2	TGTGCCTCCGTGGTAAGGGGGCTGAACACCGGGGAGCTGTTTTTT	CASVVRGLNTGELFF
-	-	TRBV6-5	TRBJ2-2	TGTGCCATTACCCGGGATGTTACCGGGGAGCTGTTTTTT	CAITRDVTGELFF
-	once	TRBV9	TRBJ2-2	TGTGCCAGCAGCCTATCCCTCCCGACAGGTCCGAACACCGGGGAGCTGTTTTTT	CASSLSLPTGPNTGELFF
TRBD1	-	TRBV19	TRBJ1-2	TGTGCCAGTAGTACAACTCTCAGGGGGCTCGACTATGGCTACACCTTC	CASSTTLRGLDYGYTF
-	-	TRBV29-1	TRBJ1-3	TGCAGCGTTGAAGAGAATGCGGGAAACACCATATATTTT	CSVEENAGNTIYF
-	-	TRBV5-1	TRBJ2-1	TGCGCCAGCAGCTTGGAGGGGAACAGGTACTCTGAGCAGTTCTTC	CASSLEGNRYSEQFF
TRBD1	-	TRBV15	TRBJ1-5	TGTGCCACCAGCCGGACAGGGTATAGCAATCAGCCCCAGCATTTT	CATSRTGYSNQPQHF
TRBD1	-	TRBV18	TRBJ1-1	TGTGCCAGCTCAAGGACAGGCAGCGACACTGAAGCTTTCTTT	CASSRTGSDTEAFF
TRBD1	-	TRBV9	TRBJ1-2	TGTGCCAGCAGCCCGACAGGGGCTCCCTATGGCTACACCTTC	CASSPTGAPYGYTF
-	-	TRBV7-9	TRBJ2-7	TGTGCCAGCAGCTTAGGTGACGCTGGGGCTTACGAGCAGTACTTC	CASSLGDAGAYEQYF
TRBD1	once	TRBV13	TRBJ2-3	TGTGCCAGCAGCTCTGGGCAGGGGGCAACAGATACGCAGTATTTT	CASSSGQGATDTQYF
-	-	TRBV2	TRBJ1-5	TGTGCCAGCATGTCAGGGGTGGGACAGCCCCAGCATTTT	CASMSGVGQPQHF
-	-	TRBV6-1	TRBJ1-1	TGTGCCAGCAGTGAAGCCCCCAGGGCGAACACTGAAGCTTTCTTT	CASSEAPRANTEAFF
-	-	TRBV4-1	TRBJ2-7	TGCGCCAGCAGCCAAACCTTCGGTTCTCCCTACGAGCAGTACTTC	CASSQTFGSPYEQYF
TRBD1	-	TRBV11-2	TRBJ1-5	TGTGCCAGCAGCTTAGGGACAGGGGGCAATCAGCCCCAGCATTTT	CASSLGTGGNQPQHF
-	-	TRBV4-1	TRBJ1-2	TGCGCCAGCAGCCAAGATAGAGGGTTGGCTAACTATGGCTACACCTTC	CASSQDRGLANYGYTF
-	-	TRBV20-1	TRBJ1-1	TGCAGTGCTAGCGGAGGCACTGAAGCTTTCTTT	CSASGGTEAFF
TRBD1	once	TRBV2	TRBJ1-1	TGTGCCAGCCGTGGACAGGGAGACACTGAAGCTTTCTTT	CASRGQGDTEAFF
-	-	TRBV12-5	TRBJ2-7	TGTGCTAGTGGTTTAAGGTCGGGGGGCGCCGAGGGGCAGTACTTC	CASGLRSGGAEGQYF
TRBD1	-	TRBV5-1	TRBJ2-3	TGCGCCAGCAGCACTACAGGGGGCTACGGCACAGATACGCAGTATTTT	CASSTTGGYGTDTQYF
-	once	TRBV20-1	TRBJ1-1	TGCAGTGCTAGTCCGGGGATGAACACTGAAGCTTTCTTT	CSASPGMNTEAFF
-	-	TRBV11-1	TRBJ2-2	TGTGCCAGCAGCAAAGAGGAGGGGTTAAGAACCGGGGAGCTGTTTTTT	CASSKEEGLRTGELFF
-	-	TRBV12-5	TRBJ2-1	TGTGCTAGTGATACCGGGACTTTCTCCTACAATGAGCAGTTCTTC	CASDTGTFSYNEQFF
-	-	TRBV25-1	TRBJ2-7	TGTGCCAGCAGTGAGGGGCCTTCCTACGAGCAGTACTTC	CASSEGPSYEQYF
-	-	TRBV7-8	TRBJ2-4	TGTGCCAGCAGCTTAGGGCGGGAAGGGGCCAAAAACATTCAGTACTTC	CASSLGREGAKNIQYF
-	few	TRBV19	TRBJ1-1	TGTGCCACGAGTCCGGTCGGGTTTAACACTGAAGCTTTCTTT	CATSPVGFNTEAFF
TRBD1	-	TRBV5-6	TRBJ2-7	TGTGCCAGCAGCTTGGCAGGGGACAGGGTTTACGAGCAGTACTTC	CASSLAGDRVYEQYF
TRBD1	-	TRBV5-6	TRBJ1-2	TGTGCCAGCAGCTGGGGACAGGGGGCCTATGGCTACACCTTC	CASSWGQGAYGYTF
TRBD2	few	TRBV7-2	TRBJ2-7	TGTGCCAGCAGCTTAGTTGGGGGGGTCTCCTACGAGCAGTACTTC	CASSLVGGVSYEQYF
TRBD1	once	TRBV29-1	TRBJ2-1	TGCAGCGTTTCGGGGGACAGGGGCCCCTGGGGTGAGCAGTTCTTC	CSVSGDRGPWGEQFF
TRBD2	-	TRBV9	TRBJ2-7	TGTGCCAGCAGCGTAGACCCTAATTCCGGGACTAGCTACGAGCAGTACTTC	CASSVDPNSGTSYEQYF
TRBD2	-	TRBV5-4	TRBJ2-1	TGTGCCAGCAGCTTGGGACTAGCGGGGGCCCACAATGAGCAGTTCTTC	CASSLGLAGAHNEQFF